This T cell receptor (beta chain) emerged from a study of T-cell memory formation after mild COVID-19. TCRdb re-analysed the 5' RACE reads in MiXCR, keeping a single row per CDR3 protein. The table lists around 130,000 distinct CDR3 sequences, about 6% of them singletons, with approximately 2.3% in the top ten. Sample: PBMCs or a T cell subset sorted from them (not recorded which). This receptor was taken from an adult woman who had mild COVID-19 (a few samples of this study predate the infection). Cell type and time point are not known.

CDR3 amino acids: CASSRGTLWSSSYNEQFF. The CDR3 region has the DNA TGTGCCAGCAGCCGAGGAACCCTGTGGTCCAGCTCCTACAATGAGCAGTTCTTC. The rearrangement links TRBV11-2 to TRBJ2-1, with no clear D. CDR1 SGHAT and CDR2 FQNNGV come from the germline V gene. This CDR3 region has 18 residues. Trimming stripped 5 bases from V and 0 bases from J, with 20 bases between.